A selection of T cell receptor beta chains follows, all from one sample in a study of human T cells and chemical hapten exposure. MiXCR, applied by TCRdb to the RACE reads, yields one record per CDR3 protein. The sample holds under 75,000 distinct CDR3 sequences; 11% are singletons and the top ten take roughly 1.5%. Sequencing used whole blood, obtained in connection with sensitization to the hapten diphenylcyclopropenone (DPC). Source of these receptors: a woman in her forties or fifties with alopecia areata. Some clones in this sample may be carry-over from other donors' samples. CDR3s include the opening cysteine and the closing phenylalanine or tryptophan. A D gene is named only where the DNA matches it firmly. Clone size is stated in some rows and not others, as once, few, many or a class when expanded.

CDR3aa: CASSLNGDSPLHF
CDR3nt: TGTGCCAGCAGCTTAAACGGAGATTCACCCCTCCACTTT
d_gene: .
v_gene: TRBV11-2
abundance: many
j_gene: TRBJ1-6

CDR3aa: CASARTGIGNTIYF
CDR3nt: TGTGCCAGCGCCCGGACCGGGATCGGAAACACCATATATTTT
d_gene: .
v_gene: TRBV6-1
abundance: few
j_gene: TRBJ1-3

CDR3aa: CSARVGGVGSPLHF
CDR3nt: TGCAGTGCTCGGGTGGGGGGAGTCGGTTCACCCCTCCACTTT
d_gene: .
v_gene: TRBV20-1
abundance: .
j_gene: TRBJ1-6

CDR3aa: CASSFGPHYGYTF
CDR3nt: TGTGCCAGCAGCTTTGGGCCTCATTATGGCTACACCTTC
d_gene: .
v_gene: TRBV7-8
abundance: many
j_gene: TRBJ1-2

CDR3aa: CASSPLSPGPYGYTF
CDR3nt: TGTGCCAGCAGCCCCCTCTCGCCGGGACCCTATGGCTACACCTTC
d_gene: .
v_gene: TRBV14
abundance: .
j_gene: TRBJ1-2

CDR3aa: CASSPTGAFTEAFF
CDR3nt: TGCGCCAGCAGCCCGACAGGGGCTTTCACTGAAGCTTTCTTT
d_gene: TRBD1
v_gene: TRBV5-1
abundance: .
j_gene: TRBJ1-1

CDR3aa: CASAQGQTYEQYF
CDR3nt: TGTGCCAGCGCCCAGGGACAGACCTACGAGCAGTACTTC
d_gene: TRBD1
v_gene: TRBV11-2
abundance: many
j_gene: TRBJ2-7

CDR3aa: CASSAAGTGAFNEQYF
CDR3nt: TGTGCCAGCAGTGCCGCCGGGACAGGGGCTTTCAACGAGCAGTACTTC
d_gene: TRBD1
v_gene: TRBV28
abundance: .
j_gene: TRBJ2-7

CDR3aa: CASSPRLGAWADTQYF
CDR3nt: TGTGCCAGCAGCCCACGACTTGGCGCCTGGGCAGATACGCAGTATTTT
d_gene: .
v_gene: TRBV5-6
abundance: many
j_gene: TRBJ2-3

CDR3aa: CASTDRGASNQPQHF
CDR3nt: TGTGCCAGCACAGACCGAGGGGCCAGCAATCAGCCCCAGCATTTT
d_gene: .
v_gene: TRBV12-3/TRBV12-4
abundance: few
j_gene: TRBJ1-5

CDR3aa: CASSLGQGVQETQYF
CDR3nt: TGTGCCAGCAGTTTAGGGCAGGGGGTCCAAGAGACCCAGTACTTC
d_gene: TRBD1
v_gene: TRBV12-3/TRBV12-4
abundance: few
j_gene: TRBJ2-5

CDR3aa: CASSQNRGQGYGYTF
CDR3nt: TGTGCCAGCAGCCAGAATCGCGGACAGGGATATGGCTACACCTTC
d_gene: TRBD1
v_gene: TRBV7-2
abundance: .
j_gene: TRBJ1-2

CDR3aa: CASSQEAGIRAEQFF
CDR3nt: TGTGCCAGCAGCCAAGAAGCGGGGATTCGGGCGGAGCAGTTCTTC
d_gene: TRBD2
v_gene: TRBV4-2
abundance: few
j_gene: TRBJ2-1

CDR3aa: CASKTTTNTGELFF
CDR3nt: TGTGCCAGTAAGACTACAACGAACACCGGGGAGCTGTTTTTT
d_gene: .
v_gene: TRBV19
abundance: few
j_gene: TRBJ2-2

CDR3aa: CASSLGREQFF
CDR3nt: TGTGCCAGCAGTTTGGGGAGAGAGCAGTTCTTC
d_gene: .
v_gene: TRBV6-5
abundance: many
j_gene: TRBJ2-1

CDR3aa: CASSQEGGYYEQYF
CDR3nt: TGCGCCAGCAGCCAAGAGGGCGGTTACTACGAGCAGTACTTC
d_gene: .
v_gene: TRBV4-3
abundance: few
j_gene: TRBJ2-7

CDR3aa: CASSQDKGDSQYF
CDR3nt: TGCGCCAGCAGCCAAGATAAAGGGGACAGCCAGTACTTC
d_gene: TRBD1
v_gene: TRBV4-3
abundance: .
j_gene: TRBJ2-5

CDR3aa: CASSQGLAGGSEQFF
CDR3nt: TGTGCCAGCAGCCAAGGGCTAGCGGGAGGTTCTGAGCAGTTCTTC
d_gene: TRBD2
v_gene: TRBV3-1
abundance: many
j_gene: TRBJ2-1

CDR3aa: CASPRRWSPLHF
CDR3nt: TGTGCCAGCCCGCGGAGGTGGTCACCCCTCCACTTT
d_gene: .
v_gene: TRBV7-2
abundance: many
j_gene: TRBJ1-6

CDR3aa: CASSPGTPGTDTQYF
CDR3nt: TGTGCCAGCAGCCCTGGGACTCCCGGAACAGATACGCAGTATTTT
d_gene: .
v_gene: TRBV9
abundance: few
j_gene: TRBJ2-3

CDR3aa: CASSETLGGGYGYTF
CDR3nt: TGTGCCAGCAGTGAAACGTTGGGGGGCGGCTATGGCTACACCTTC
d_gene: .
v_gene: TRBV6-1
abundance: many
j_gene: TRBJ1-2

CDR3aa: CASSPAGDSQPQHF
CDR3nt: TGTGCCAGCTCACCAGCAGGGGATAGTCAGCCCCAGCATTTT
d_gene: .
v_gene: TRBV18
abundance: many
j_gene: TRBJ1-5

CDR3aa: CASSTGTRLTPQHF
CDR3nt: TGTGCCAGCAGCACCGGGACCCGCCTCACGCCCCAGCATTTT
d_gene: .
v_gene: TRBV7-9
abundance: many
j_gene: TRBJ1-5

CDR3aa: CSVTTDTQYF
CDR3nt: TGCAGCGTGACAACAGATACGCAGTATTTT
d_gene: .
v_gene: TRBV29-1
abundance: once
j_gene: TRBJ2-3

CDR3aa: CSVDAVLGYGYTF
CDR3nt: TGCAGCGTTGACGCTGTACTGGGCTATGGCTACACCTTC
d_gene: .
v_gene: TRBV29-1
abundance: many
j_gene: TRBJ1-2

CDR3aa: CASSPDRGPVEAFF
CDR3nt: TGTGCCAGCTCACCGGACAGGGGGCCGGTTGAAGCTTTCTTT
d_gene: TRBD1
v_gene: TRBV18
abundance: few
j_gene: TRBJ1-1

CDR3aa: CASSLQETQYF
CDR3nt: TGTGCCAGCAGCCTCCAAGAGACCCAGTACTTC
d_gene: .
v_gene: TRBV11-2
abundance: many
j_gene: TRBJ2-5

CDR3aa: CASSLIAGTYNEQFF
CDR3nt: TGTGCCAGCAGTTTGATTGCGGGAACCTACAATGAGCAGTTCTTC
d_gene: .
v_gene: TRBV12-3/TRBV12-4
abundance: few
j_gene: TRBJ2-1

CDR3aa: CASSQVATANTGELFF
CDR3nt: TGTGCCAGCAGCCAAGTGGCTACAGCGAACACCGGGGAGCTGTTTTTT
d_gene: .
v_gene: TRBV3-1
abundance: .
j_gene: TRBJ2-2

CDR3aa: CASSFEGQLNTEAFF
CDR3nt: TGTGCCAGCAGCTTTGAGGGACAGTTAAACACTGAAGCTTTCTTT
d_gene: TRBD1
v_gene: TRBV7-2
abundance: few
j_gene: TRBJ1-1

CDR3aa: CASRLSGEETQYF
CDR3nt: TGCGCCAGCAGATTGAGCGGGGAAGAGACCCAGTACTTC
d_gene: TRBD2
v_gene: TRBV10-2
abundance: .
j_gene: TRBJ2-5

CDR3aa: CASSLKRFGDNYGYTF
CDR3nt: TGTGCCAGCAGCTTAAAGAGATTCGGGGATAACTATGGCTACACCTTC
d_gene: .
v_gene: TRBV7-8
abundance: .
j_gene: TRBJ1-2

CDR3aa: CASSLGSEGNEQFF
CDR3nt: TGCGCCAGCAGCTTGGGTAGCGAGGGAAATGAGCAGTTCTTC
d_gene: .
v_gene: TRBV5-1
abundance: many
j_gene: TRBJ2-1

CDR3aa: CASSPPTGHNEKLFF
CDR3nt: TGTGCCAGCTCACCCCCGACTGGGCACAATGAAAAACTGTTTTTT
d_gene: .
v_gene: TRBV18
abundance: many
j_gene: TRBJ1-4

CDR3aa: CASSLDRAFEAFF
CDR3nt: TGTGCCAGCTCTCTCGACAGGGCCTTTGAAGCTTTCTTT
d_gene: TRBD1
v_gene: TRBV18
abundance: .
j_gene: TRBJ1-1

CDR3aa: CASSAQGGNYGYTF
CDR3nt: TGTGCCAGTAGTGCACAGGGAGGAAACTATGGCTACACCTTC
d_gene: .
v_gene: TRBV19
abundance: .
j_gene: TRBJ1-2

CDR3aa: CASSVLDRRPDTQYF
CDR3nt: TGTGCCAGCAGCGTACTGGACAGGCGCCCGGATACGCAGTATTTT
d_gene: TRBD1
v_gene: TRBV9
abundance: many
j_gene: TRBJ2-3

CDR3aa: CASSRTGSSVEQYF
CDR3nt: TGTGCCAGCAGCCGAACAGGGTCATCGGTCGAGCAGTACTTC
d_gene: .
v_gene: TRBV28
abundance: many
j_gene: TRBJ2-7

CDR3aa: CASNPYIPRRADTQYF
CDR3nt: TGTGCCAGCAACCCTTACATCCCCCGCAGGGCGGATACGCAGTATTTT
d_gene: .
v_gene: TRBV6-1
abundance: few
j_gene: TRBJ2-3

CDR3aa: CATYGGVPWEQYF
CDR3nt: TGTGCCACCTACGGCGGGGTCCCCTGGGAGCAGTACTTC
d_gene: .
v_gene: TRBV28
abundance: many
j_gene: TRBJ2-7

CDR3aa: CSVRQGAVTEAFF
CDR3nt: TGCAGCGTTCGGCAGGGGGCGGTCACTGAAGCTTTCTTT
d_gene: TRBD1
v_gene: TRBV29-1
abundance: few
j_gene: TRBJ1-1

CDR3aa: CASSKVSNQPQHF
CDR3nt: TGTGCCAGCAGTAAGGTTAGCAATCAGCCCCAGCATTTT
d_gene: .
v_gene: TRBV6-1
abundance: many
j_gene: TRBJ1-5

CDR3aa: CASSPFDLLPSSGNTIYF
CDR3nt: TGTGCCAGCTCACCATTCGACTTGCTTCCGAGCTCTGGAAACACCATATATTTT
d_gene: .
v_gene: TRBV18
abundance: few
j_gene: TRBJ1-3

CDR3aa: CASSPRGPGQRLVETQYF
CDR3nt: TGTGCCAGCTCACCACGGGGACCGGGACAGAGGCTGGTGGAGACCCAGTACTTC
d_gene: TRBD1
v_gene: TRBV18
abundance: .
j_gene: TRBJ2-5

CDR3aa: CASAPQGTDTQYF
CDR3nt: TGTGCCAGTGCACCACAGGGAACAGATACGCAGTATTTT
d_gene: .
v_gene: TRBV19
abundance: many
j_gene: TRBJ2-3

CDR3aa: CASSLGGDYGSPLHF
CDR3nt: TGTGCCAGCAGCTTAGGGGGGGACTACGGATCACCCCTCCACTTT
d_gene: .
v_gene: TRBV7-2
abundance: many
j_gene: TRBJ1-6

CDR3aa: CASSLGGLKETQYF
CDR3nt: TGCGCCAGCAGCTTGGGGGGGCTCAAAGAGACCCAGTACTTC
d_gene: .
v_gene: TRBV5-1
abundance: .
j_gene: TRBJ2-5

CDR3aa: CSPYGGGAGLDEQFF
CDR3nt: TGCAGTCCCTATGGCGGGGGGGCAGGTTTGGATGAGCAGTTCTTC
d_gene: TRBD2
v_gene: TRBV20-1
abundance: many
j_gene: TRBJ2-1

CDR3aa: CSARAAGKTQYF
CDR3nt: TGCAGTGCTAGAGCCGCGGGAAAGACCCAGTACTTC
d_gene: .
v_gene: TRBV20-1
abundance: many
j_gene: TRBJ2-5

CDR3aa: CSVHRNYGYTF
CDR3nt: TGCAGCGTACACCGTAACTATGGCTACACCTTC
d_gene: .
v_gene: TRBV29-1
abundance: many
j_gene: TRBJ1-2

CDR3aa: CASSQGGSTQYF
CDR3nt: TGCGCCAGCAGCCAAGGGGGTTCTACGCAGTATTTT
d_gene: .
v_gene: TRBV4-3
abundance: few
j_gene: TRBJ2-3

CDR3aa: CATSDAGQTYEQYF
CDR3nt: TGTGCCACCAGTGATGCGGGACAGACTTACGAGCAGTACTTC
d_gene: .
v_gene: TRBV24-1
abundance: few
j_gene: TRBJ2-7

CDR3aa: CASSELGLAGADTQYF
CDR3nt: TGTGCCAGCAGTGAATTAGGGCTAGCGGGAGCAGATACGCAGTATTTT
d_gene: TRBD2
v_gene: TRBV6-1
abundance: few
j_gene: TRBJ2-3

CDR3aa: CASSLFRGYEQYF
CDR3nt: TGTGCCAGCAGTTTATTCCGGGGGTACGAGCAGTACTTC
d_gene: .
v_gene: TRBV28
abundance: .
j_gene: TRBJ2-7

CDR3aa: CASSFGQARNEKLFF
CDR3nt: TGTGCCAGCAGTTTCGGACAAGCCCGAAATGAAAAACTGTTTTTT
d_gene: .
v_gene: TRBV6-2/TRBV6-3
abundance: many
j_gene: TRBJ1-4

CDR3aa: CAISAGYEQYF
CDR3nt: TGTGCCATCAGTGCGGGTTACGAGCAGTACTTC
d_gene: .
v_gene: TRBV10-3
abundance: .
j_gene: TRBJ2-7

CDR3aa: CASSLDPDGSYEQYF
CDR3nt: TGTGCCAGCAGCTTAGACCCGGACGGTTCCTACGAGCAGTACTTC
d_gene: .
v_gene: TRBV11-2
abundance: .
j_gene: TRBJ2-7

CDR3aa: CATSDPSAGSEHQPQHF
CDR3nt: TGTGCCACCAGTGATCCTTCCGCCGGATCCGAGCATCAGCCCCAGCATTTT
d_gene: .
v_gene: TRBV24-1
abundance: many
j_gene: TRBJ1-5

CDR3aa: CASSPLPGEQYF
CDR3nt: TGTGCCAGCAGCCCTCTACCCGGCGAGCAGTACTTC
d_gene: .
v_gene: TRBV13
abundance: .
j_gene: TRBJ2-7

CDR3aa: CASSPYRDKNIQYF
CDR3nt: TGTGCCAGCAGTCCATACAGGGACAAAAACATTCAGTACTTC
d_gene: .
v_gene: TRBV12-3/TRBV12-4
abundance: few
j_gene: TRBJ2-4